The 24 T cell receptor beta chains presented below share a single source sample, sequenced in a study of early stage breast cancer tumors. The data were produced by immunoSEQ multiplex PCR, yet TCRdb's version contains in-frame clones alone and is incomplete. This sample carries under 14,000 clones, under 85% of them seen once, and the ten largest clones take about 14%. The material sequenced was breast tumor tissue. The source is an older person with breast cancer.

The chain links TRBV7-8 to TRBJ2-7; 9 bases agree with TRBD1. The junction had 7 bases not matched to a gene; V was cut back by 5 bases and J by 2 bases. Germline assignment: CDR1 SGHVS and CDR2 FQNEAQ. CDR3 length: 15 residues. This CDR3 reads CASSAGRDRAYEQYF. CDR3 sequence (DNA): TGTGCCAGCAGCGCAGGCCGGGACAGGGCCTACGAGCAGTACTTC.

This chain connects TRBV30 to TRBJ1-6; 8 nucleotides agree with TRBD1. The CDR3 runs 15 residues. The ends lost 4 bases at V and 9 bases at J; junction bases unmatched: 11. Looked up from germline, CDR1 is GTSNPN and CDR2 is SVGIG (reference sequence). The CDR3 bases are TGTGCCTGGACCCTAAAGGGACAGGCGAGTTCACCCCTCCACTTT. Translating it yields CAWTLKGQASSPLHF.

Only a few counts were recorded for this clone. The chain links TRBV30 to TRBJ1-6, with 7 bases that match TRBD1. The CDR3 sequence is 12 residues long. CDR1 and CDR2 (germline): GTSNPN, SVGIG (reference sequence). Losses at the gene ends were 7 bases for V and 7 bases for J; bases not matched to a gene: 4. CDR3 sequence reads: CALAGGNSPLHF. CDR3 coding DNA: TGTGCCTTGGCAGGGGGGAATTCACCCCTCCACTTT. Based on the CDR3 plus reference TRBV30 and TRBJ1-6, the full variable domain is SQTIHQWPATLVQPVGSPLSLECTVEGTSNPNLYWYRQAAGRGLQLLFYSVGIGQISSEVPQNLSASRPQDRQFILSSKKLLLSDSGFYLCALAGGNSPLHFGNGTRLTVT.

J is TRBJ2-7 and V is TRBV5-1; tentative D call: TRBD2 (7 bases). V gave up 4 bases and J gave up 2 bases, with 13 bases separating them. This CDR3 spans 14 amino acids. The germline CDR1 and CDR2 sequences are SGHRS and YFSETQ. The CDR3 region is CASSPGGGAYEQYF. The CDR3 nucleotides read TGCGCCAGCAGCCCTGGAGGGGGGGCCTACGAGCAGTACTTC.

The chain links TRBV5-6 to TRBJ2-1; D possibly corresponds to TRBD2 (7 bases). The CDR3 has 15 amino acids. The V end lost 2 bases, the J end lost 3 bases, and 12 bases lay between the germline ends. Germline V gene sequence: CDR1 SGHDT, CDR2 YYEEEE. The CDR3 nucleotides are TGTGCCAGCAGCTTCTCCGGGGGGCTCTACAATGAGCAGTTCTTC. Residues: CASSFSGGLYNEQFF.

The chain employs TRBV4-3 and TRBJ1-2; D gene ambiguous. Germline V gene sequence: CDR1 LGHNA, CDR2 YSLEER. Trimming pared 4 bases from V and 5 bases from J, leaving 11 bases between. The CDR3 is 13 amino acids. The CDR3 DNA sequence: TGCGCCAGCAGCCCAGATCCGGTGTATGGCTACACCTTC. It codes for CASSPDPVYGYTF.

V usage is TRBV9 and J usage is TRBJ2-3; TRBD2 agrees at 14 bases. J was trimmed by 5 bases and V by 3 bases; bases with no gene match: 8. Germline CDR1 and CDR2: SGDLS and YYNGEE. CDR3 length: 17 amino acids. CDR3 in amino acids: CASSGLTSGRGEDTQYF. In DNA, the CDR3 is TGTGCCAGCAGCGGATTGACTAGCGGGAGGGGGGAAGATACGCAGTATTTT.

V gene TRBV9 combines with J gene TRBJ2-1; 8 nucleotides agree with TRBD2. The germline V gene encodes CDR1 SGDLS and CDR2 YYNGEE. CDR3 length: 16 residues. J lost 5 bases, V lost 4 bases, and 11 bases had no gene match. The CDR3 reads CASSPRRAGANNEQFF. The CDR3 region has the DNA TGTGCCAGCAGCCCCCGGCGAGCGGGAGCGAACAATGAGCAGTTCTTC.

The chain is built from TRBV27 and TRBJ2-7; TRBD2 matches at 8 bases. Trimming at V came to 4 bases and at J to 4 bases, leaving 9 bases not matched to a gene. CDR3 length: 15 amino acids. CDR1 MNHEY and CDR2 SMNVEV come from the germline V gene (reference sequence). CDR3 DNA sequence: TGTGCCAGCAGTTCCACTAGCGGCACCGAGTACGAGCAGTACTTC. This codes for CASSSTSGTEYEQYF.

V and J are TRBV27 and TRBJ2-7, with TRBD1 matching 10 bases. The length of the CDR3 is 15 residues. Germline values: CDR1 MNHEY, CDR2 SMNVEV (reference sequence). J lost 2 bases, V lost 3 bases, and 4 bases had no gene match. The CDR3 region has the DNA TGTGCCAGCAGTTTTGGAGACAGGGGGCCCTACGAGCAGTACTTC. Its translation: CASSFGDRGPYEQYF.

The genes are TRBV6-1 and TRBJ1-1, with 7 bases matching TRBD1. Germline lookup yields CDR1 MNHNS and CDR2 SASEGT. The J segment lost 4 bases and the V segment lost 6 bases, leaving 8 bases of the junction unmatched. The CDR3 totals 14 residues. The CDR3 bases are TGTGCCAGCAGCTCCGACAGGGCGAGCACTGAAGCTTTCTTT. Protein sequence: CASSSDRASTEAFF.

The V call is TRBV29-1, the J call TRBJ2-7, with 9 bases lining up with TRBD1. Germline V gene lookup returns CDR1 SQVTM and CDR2 ANQGSEA. Trimming at V came to 7 bases and at J to 2 bases, leaving 6 bases not matched to a gene. The CDR3 totals 13 residues. The CDR3 DNA reads TGCAGCGCCGCGGGACAGGGCACCTACGAGCAGTACTTC. Translated: CSAAGQGTYEQYF.

The gene calls are TRBV6-5 and TRBJ2-2; TRBD1 might be the D (6 bases). Germline values: CDR1 MNHEY, CDR2 SVGAGI. CDR3 length: 14 residues. Trimming took off 6 bases at V and 5 bases at J, with 13 bases between the two ends. The CDR3 region is CASREPRGTGELFF. The CDR3 DNA is TGTGCCAGCAGGGAACCGAGGGGGACCGGGGAGCTGTTTTTT.

This clone was counted once. This sequence joins TRBV27 and TRBJ1-1, with a weak D call TRBD1 (6 bases). The CDR3 is made up of 14 amino acids. V lost 4 bases and J 4 bases, leaving 13 bases between the germline ends. Looked up from germline, CDR1 is MNHEY and CDR2 is SMNVEV (reference sequence). The CDR3 DNA sequence: TGTGCCAGCAGTTCGACAGGATATGGCACTGAAGCTTTCTTT. Its protein product is CASSSTGYGTEAFF.

The V gene is TRBV9, the J gene TRBJ2-7, with D possibly matching TRBD2 (5 bases). The germline gives CDR1 SGDLS, CDR2 YYNGEE. Trimming left V 3 bases short and J 7 bases short, with 14 bases between. The CDR3 contains 13 residues. CDR3 amino acids: CASSARALGEQYF. CDR3 DNA sequence: TGTGCCAGCAGCGCGCGGGCTCTAGGGGAGCAGTACTTC.

This clone was detected a few times. The chain recombines TRBV19 with TRBJ1-1; possibly TRBD1 for D (6 bases). The CDR3 has 15 amino acids. V was cut by 7 bases and J by 3 bases, with 18 bases left in between. CDR1 and CDR2 from the germline V gene are LNHDA and SQIVND (reference sequence). CDR3 in DNA: TGTGCCAGTATTTCTCCGGGACACCTCTACACTGAAGCTTTCTTT. It encodes CASISPGHLYTEAFF.

The chain links TRBV5-4 to TRBJ2-2, with 10 positions matching TRBD1. The CDR3 sequence is 14 residues long. J lost 8 bases, V lost 4 bases, and 5 bases had no gene match. Germline-derived CDR1 and CDR2 are SGHNT and YYREEE (reference sequence). The CDR3 DNA reads TGTGCCAGCAGCGCCCGACAGGGGGCGGGGGAGCTGTTTTTT. As protein: CASSARQGAGELFF.

This clone occurred once. The gene calls are TRBV5-1 and TRBJ2-2; weak D call: TRBD2 (6 bases). The CDR3 totals 16 residues. The ends were cut back, 0 bases at V and 3 bases at J, with 12 bases in the middle. In germline, CDR1 is SGHRS, CDR2 YFSETQ. This chain's CDR3 is CASSLDGRDYTGELFF. CDR3 sequence (DNA): TGCGCCAGCAGCTTGGACGGACGGGACTACACCGGGGAGCTGTTTTTT.

The chain combines TRBV19 with TRBJ2-7, with D maybe TRBD1 (5 bases). This CDR3 contains 15 residues. Looked up from germline, CDR1 is LNHDA and CDR2 is SQIVND (reference sequence). Between the trimmed V and J ends, which lost 2 bases and 4 bases, there was a span of 15 bases. CDR3 in amino acids: CASSIRGSRAYEQYF. CDR3 coding DNA: TGTGCCAGTAGTATAAGGGGAAGCAGGGCGTACGAGCAGTACTTC. Based on the CDR3 plus reference TRBV19 and TRBJ2-7, the full variable domain is DGGITQSPKYLFRKEGQNVTLSCEQNLNHDAMYWYRQDPGQGLRLIYYSQIVNDFQKGDIAEGYSVSREKKESFPLTVTSAQKNPTAFYLCASSIRGSRAYEQYFGPGTRLTVT.

V usage is TRBV6-5 and J usage is TRBJ1-1; D call uncertain. The CDR3 sequence is 15 residues long. The V end lost 0 bases, the J end lost 0 bases, and 8 bases lay between the germline ends. Germline CDR1 reads MNHEY; CDR2 reads SVGAGI. The CDR3 DNA follows: TGTGCCAGCAGTTACTCATCCCTTATGAACACTGAAGCTTTCTTT. It encodes CASSYSSLMNTEAFF.

The chain couples TRBV19 to TRBJ1-5; maybe TRBD1 (6 bases). Between the trimmed V and J ends, which lost 8 bases and 4 bases, there was a span of 12 bases. The CDR3 has 13 residues. CDR1 LNHDA and CDR2 SQIVND come from the germline V gene (reference sequence). The CDR3 DNA follows: TGTGCCAGTCTCAGGGGCCCAAATCAGCCCCAGCATTTT. This translates into CASLRGPNQPQHF.

This chain uses TRBV9 with TRBJ2-3; D is perhaps TRBD2 (6 bases). CDR3 size: 15 residues. The germline V gene encodes CDR1 SGDLS and CDR2 YYNGEE. Trimming pared 5 bases from V and 6 bases from J, leaving 19 bases between. This CDR3 reads CASSSGHGGSDTQYF. The CDR3 DNA follows: TGTGCCAGCAGTTCCGGCCACGGGGGTTCCGATACGCAGTATTTT.

The chain has TRBV5-1 and TRBJ2-7, with TRBD1 matching 9 bases. Germline loops: CDR1 SGHRS, CDR2 YFSETQ. The CDR3 length is 16 residues. Unmatched junction bases numbered 6, after V lost 0 bases and J lost 2 bases. This CDR3 is CASSLVTGQGTYEQYF. The DNA for the CDR3 is TGCGCCAGCAGCTTGGTAACGGGACAGGGAACCTACGAGCAGTACTTC. Filled out from reference TRBV5-1 and TRBJ2-7, the complete variable domain reads KAGVTQTPRYLIKTRGQQVTLSCSPISGHRSVSWYQQTPGQGLQFLFEYFSETQRNKGNFPGRFSGRQFSNSRSEMNVSTLELGDSALYLCASSLVTGQGTYEQYFGPGTRLTVT.

CDR3 sequence reads: CASSILWAAEAFF. The CDR3 region has the DNA TGTGCCAGTAGTATTTTGTGGGCAGCTGAAGCTTTCTTT. The chain has TRBV19 and TRBJ1-1, with unresolved D. Germline CDR1 is LNHDA and CDR2 is SQIVND (reference sequence). V lost 3 bases, J lost 6 bases, and 11 bases lay in between. CDR3 size: 13 residues. Filled out from reference TRBV19 and TRBJ1-1, the complete variable domain reads DGGITQSPKYLFRKEGQNVTLSCEQNLNHDAMYWYRQDPGQGLRLIYYSQIVNDFQKGDIAEGYSVSREKKESFPLTVTSAQKNPTAFYLCASSILWAAEAFFGQGTRLTVV.